The clone carrying this T cell receptor (beta chain) was picked up a small number of times. What it binds is not known. These data are taken from a study of T cell repertoires in cytomegalovirus infection. As for the study in general: A matching HLA type, together with CMV infection, was signaled by public TCR beta signatures.

Germline CDR1 is LNHDA and CDR2 is SQIVND (reference sequence). This CDR3 region has 13 residues. The ends lost 4 bases at V and 10 bases at J; junction bases unmatched: 7. TCRdb processed the reads anew with MiXCR; each CDR3 protein has one entry. The data contain hundreds of thousands of distinct CDR3 sequences, roughly a third of them seen just once; the ten biggest clones take up about 20%. Sequencing used cultured PBMCs, obtained from culture after CMV antigen stimulation. This receptor was taken from a human donor in good health (CMV status not recorded). Some clones in this sample may be carry-over from other donors' samples. This chain uses TRBV19 with TRBJ2-1; 7 positions agree with TRBD2. This CDR3 is CASSKRSGIEQFF. CDR3 DNA sequence: TGTGCCAGTAGTAAAAGGAGCGGGATCGAGCAGTTCTTC.